This TCR beta chain was observed in a study of shared clonotypes between healthy human individuals (dated by TCRdb to the early 2020s). Study-wide context: The cohort comprised two women and a few men aged 18 to 49 years. To estimate repertoire size and how much clonotypes are shared between individuals, the study performed deep sequencing of blood TCR repertoires from a few healthy adults. Leukapheresis yielded between about 0.9 and 9 billion PBMCs per donor. For each donor, three plates each were used for CD4 naive and CD4 memory, two plates were used for CD8 naive, and one plate was used for CD8 memory. Different laboratories and diverse techniques were used to prepare libraries and sequence TCR repertoires, to increase sequencing depth and limit assay-specific biases.

Overall study results and their limits: Sampling was restricted to blood, and TCR repertoires in tissue are likely to differ from TCR repertoires in blood. Compared with non-shared clonotypes, clonotypes shared by all four sorted-subset donors had higher generation probabilities. The genetic and exposure-history diversity represented was limited by the small number of donors. About 4.5% of naive CD4, around 3.6% of naive CD8, approximately 2% of memory CD4, and about 0.4% of memory CD8 clonotypes were shared across a few donors. Larger estimated clonotype richness was generally found for naive subsets than for memory subsets. Rarefaction of sorted-subset datasets indicated incomplete sequencing despite the large sequencing depth. Pairwise subsampling led to the expectation that sequencing depth would affect the degree of clonotype sharing among donors.

Using the deep immunoSEQ assay, TCR CDR3 regions were amplified from genomic DNA by multiplex PCR. Extracted genomic DNA from each cell subset was spread evenly across all wells of several immunoSEQ 96-well plates, with each plate serving as a replicate. For sorted subsets, roughly 200 ng of genomic DNA, equivalent to around 29,000 T cell genomes, went into each replicate PCR. Purified libraries were quantified with a Qubit 3.0 fluorometer, sized on a Bioanalyzer 2100, and re-quantified with the KAPA Library Quantification kit. A separate single-read 150-cycle Illumina NextSeq 550 flow cell was used to sequence each immunoSEQ 96-well plate. The study's own analysis went as follows. Because the immunoSEQ output held only junctional sequences and lacked quality scores, the filtering could not match the filtering applied to full-length reads. To assign V/J genes and CDR3, sequences were annotated against IMGT germline references using PyIR, a Python wrapper for IgBLAST v1.9. Any read was removed if the V/J assignment was weak (E-value above 1e-6), the CDR3 was missing, or the read contained stop codons, out-of-frame junctions, or ambiguous translated residues. V3J clonotypes were defined by identical inferred V gene, J gene, and CDR3 amino acid sequence. To compute the percentage overlap between repertoires, the number of shared unique clonotypes was divided by the size of the smaller repertoire. Richness of each repertoire was evaluated using RTK rarefaction, the Chao1 estimator, and Recon v2.1 estimates of unobserved clonotypes. Generation probabilities for all TCRbeta clonotypes obtained by the gDNA method from a handful of donors were computed using OLGA. TCRdb took over this immuneACCESS table, retaining in-frame rearrangements with V and J assigned. Such tables are incomplete; in checked studies, under half of the missing clones stem from an unresolved V gene, and the remainder is unexplained. D and trimming were read from the DNA, whereas the V and J calls and clone size are those reported in that table. Within this sample are a few hundred thousand clones, with more than 95% of them counted one time only. The ten largest account for roughly 0.055% of the sample.

V lost 6 bases and J lost 1 base, and the count of bases not matched to a germline gene is 4. CDR3 length: 14 amino acids, cysteine to phenylalanine. The read is trimmed to its CDR3 DNA, 42 bases read in frame from base 1. Looking up the germline V gene yields CDR1 KGHSH and CDR2 LQKENI. Healthy HIV-negative adults with no recently reported acute infections or vaccinations were included as donors. All donors were Caucasian adults living in Nashville, Tennessee, USA. CD4+ T cells were enriched by magnetic negative selection; naive cells were then positively selected on CD45RA, and the negative fraction formed the memory subset. After blood collection by leukapheresis, PBMCs were isolated using Ficoll-Histopaque density gradient centrifugation and then cryopreserved in the vapor phase of liquid nitrogen. Analytical flow cytometry was used to check the purity and quantity of every magnetically sorted T cell population. Each sorted fraction had its genomic DNA isolated and then quantified by UV absorbance on a Nanodrop 2000c.

For this clone: Its antigen has not been determined. Base qualities were left out, and no much larger clone turns up one base away.

The TCR was taken from a woman in her 30s in good health. The chain is assembled from TRBV18 and TRBJ2-5, with TRBD1 identical over 8 junction bases. Sequenced material: naive CD4+ T cells sorted from blood. The cell subset or site label on this specimen signifies: CD45RA+ positively selected. The CDR3 has the sequence CASSTGTGQETQYF. The nucleotide sequence reads as follows: TGTGCCAGCTCTACGGGGACAGGCCAAGAGACCCAGTACTTC. Where the CDR3 stops, the reference TRBV18 and TRBJ2-5 genes take over; the full variable domain is NAGVMQNPRHLVRRRGQEARLRCSPMKGHSHVYWYRQLPEEGLKFMVYLQKENIIDESGMPKERFSAEFPKEGPSILRIQQVVRGDSAAYFCASSTGTGQETQYFGPGTRLLVL.